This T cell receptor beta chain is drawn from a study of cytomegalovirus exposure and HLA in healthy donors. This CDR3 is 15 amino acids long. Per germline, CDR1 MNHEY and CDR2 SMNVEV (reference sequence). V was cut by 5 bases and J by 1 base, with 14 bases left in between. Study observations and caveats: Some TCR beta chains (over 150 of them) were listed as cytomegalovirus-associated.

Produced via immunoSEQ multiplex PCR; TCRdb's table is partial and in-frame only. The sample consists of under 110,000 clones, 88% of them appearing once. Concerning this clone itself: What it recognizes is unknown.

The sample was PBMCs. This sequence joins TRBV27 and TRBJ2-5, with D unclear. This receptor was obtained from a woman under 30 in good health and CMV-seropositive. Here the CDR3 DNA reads TGTGCCAGCAGTCCCTCGGGTAGCCCCCAAGAGACCCAGTACTTC. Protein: CASSPSGSPQETQYF.